The rows below give T cell receptor beta chains drawn from one sample of a study of blood T cell repertoires in COVID-19. Using immunoSEQ multiplex PCR, the repertoire was profiled, and TCRdb retains in-frame clones only, with some absent. The sample lists over 60,000 clones; roughly 78% were seen once. The sample was peripheral blood. Receptors were obtained from a human donor in a cohort sampled during active COVID-19. Both conserved end residues are part of each CDR3. The D gene is left open where the match is weak. The listing skips clone size in some rows; elsewhere it reads once, few, many or a size class.

CDR3nt: TGTGCCAGCAGCTCCAGGGCGGGGGGAGAGACCCAGTACTTC; CDR3aa: CASSSRAGGETQYF; v_gene: TRBV11-1; abundance: NA; j_gene: TRBJ2-5; d_gene: TRBD2
CDR3nt: TGTGCCAGCAGGGGGACAGGGACAGATACGCAGTATTTT; CDR3aa: CASRGTGTDTQYF; v_gene: TRBV27; abundance: NA; j_gene: TRBJ2-3; d_gene: TRBD1
CDR3nt: TGTGCCAGCAGTGCTCGCTTCAGTGTCACCTACGAGCAGTACTTC; CDR3aa: CASSARFSVTYEQYF; v_gene: TRBV2; abundance: NA; j_gene: TRBJ2-7; d_gene: NA
CDR3nt: TGCGCCAGCAGTCCAGGGCCCAATCAGCCCCAGCATTTT; CDR3aa: CASSPGPNQPQHF; v_gene: TRBV5-1; abundance: NA; j_gene: TRBJ1-5; d_gene: NA
CDR3nt: TGTGCCAGCAGCTTACTGCGGGACAGGGTCCATCAGCCCCAGCATTTT; CDR3aa: CASSLLRDRVHQPQHF; v_gene: TRBV7-8; abundance: once; j_gene: TRBJ1-5; d_gene: TRBD1
CDR3nt: TGTGCCAGCAGTAGACAGGTGGGCAATCAGCCCCAGCATTTT; CDR3aa: CASSRQVGNQPQHF; v_gene: TRBV27; abundance: NA; j_gene: TRBJ1-5; d_gene: NA
CDR3nt: TGTGCCAGCAGCTGGGGGGGTTCAGTTGAAGCTTTCTTT; CDR3aa: CASSWGGSVEAFF; v_gene: TRBV5-6; abundance: NA; j_gene: TRBJ1-1; d_gene: NA
CDR3nt: TGCGCCAGCAGCCGCGACAGGGGGCAAGTGGGCTACACCTTC; CDR3aa: CASSRDRGQVGYTF; v_gene: TRBV5-1; abundance: NA; j_gene: TRBJ1-2; d_gene: TRBD1
CDR3nt: TGTGCCAGTAGTATAGGGGGTAGCGGGAGTATAAATGAGCAGTTCTTC; CDR3aa: CASSIGGSGSINEQFF; v_gene: TRBV19; abundance: NA; j_gene: TRBJ2-1; d_gene: TRBD2
CDR3nt: TGTGCCAGCAGCCAGGACAGGGCCCATGGGGGAAATACGCAGTATTTT; CDR3aa: CASSQDRAHGGNTQYF; v_gene: TRBV4-2; abundance: NA; j_gene: TRBJ2-3; d_gene: TRBD1
CDR3nt: TGTGCCAGCAGCCAAGGGGAGAGGTACACAGATACGCAGTATTTT; CDR3aa: CASSQGERYTDTQYF; v_gene: TRBV14; abundance: NA; j_gene: TRBJ2-3; d_gene: NA
CDR3nt: TGTGCCAGCTCACCATCGGGGGGAGCCTACGAGCAGTACTTC; CDR3aa: CASSPSGGAYEQYF; v_gene: TRBV18; abundance: NA; j_gene: TRBJ2-7; d_gene: TRBD2
CDR3nt: TGTGCCAGCAGCGCACTAGCGGACTATAGCACAGATACGCAGTATTTT; CDR3aa: CASSALADYSTDTQYF; v_gene: TRBV7-9; abundance: NA; j_gene: TRBJ2-3; d_gene: TRBD2
CDR3nt: TGTGCCTGGAGCCGAGGGCGGGTGGGAGCTTTCTTT; CDR3aa: CAWSRGRVGAFF; v_gene: TRBV30; abundance: NA; j_gene: TRBJ1-1; d_gene: NA
CDR3nt: TGTGCCAGCAGCCAGACAGGGGGCGTCACTGAAGCTTTCTTT; CDR3aa: CASSQTGGVTEAFF; v_gene: TRBV7-2; abundance: NA; j_gene: TRBJ1-1; d_gene: TRBD1
CDR3nt: TGCGCCAGCAGCCCGACTAGCGGGAGTTCACATGAGCAGTTCTTC; CDR3aa: CASSPTSGSSHEQFF; v_gene: TRBV4-3; abundance: NA; j_gene: TRBJ2-1; d_gene: TRBD2
CDR3nt: TGTGCCAGCAGCTTAGAAGGGACTAGCGGGAGGTTCCACAATGAGCAGTTCTTC; CDR3aa: CASSLEGTSGRFHNEQFF; v_gene: TRBV7-2; abundance: few; j_gene: TRBJ2-1; d_gene: TRBD2
CDR3nt: TGTGCCAGCAGTGAGTACAGGGGTCGTTATGGCTACACCTTC; CDR3aa: CASSEYRGRYGYTF; v_gene: TRBV6-1; abundance: NA; j_gene: TRBJ1-2; d_gene: TRBD1
CDR3nt: TGTGCCAGCAGCCGGGACCGACAGGGATCCGGGGAGCTGTTTTTT; CDR3aa: CASSRDRQGSGELFF; v_gene: TRBV7-9; abundance: NA; j_gene: TRBJ2-2; d_gene: TRBD1
CDR3nt: TGTGCCAGCAGCCAAACAACCGGGGAGCAGTACTTC; CDR3aa: CASSQTTGEQYF; v_gene: TRBV7-8; abundance: NA; j_gene: TRBJ2-7; d_gene: NA
CDR3nt: TGTGCCAGCAGCTTACAGGGTAGGACTGAAGCTTTCTTT; CDR3aa: CASSLQGRTEAFF; v_gene: TRBV7-6; abundance: NA; j_gene: TRBJ1-1; d_gene: NA
CDR3nt: TGTGCCAGTAGTATAGTTGGACTAGGGTCCGGGGAGCTGTTTTTT; CDR3aa: CASSIVGLGSGELFF; v_gene: TRBV19; abundance: NA; j_gene: TRBJ2-2; d_gene: TRBD2
CDR3nt: TGCGCCAGCAGCCGCGGGGACAGGGAGGGAGAGACCCAGTACTTC; CDR3aa: CASSRGDREGETQYF; v_gene: TRBV5-1; abundance: NA; j_gene: TRBJ2-5; d_gene: TRBD1
CDR3nt: TGTGCCACCAGCAGAGTGGGACAGGGGAATGGCTACACCTTC; CDR3aa: CATSRVGQGNGYTF; v_gene: TRBV15; abundance: NA; j_gene: TRBJ1-2; d_gene: TRBD1
CDR3nt: TGTGCTAGCAGCTTAGCGGGCCCCTACAATGAGCAGTTCTTC; CDR3aa: CASSLAGPYNEQFF; v_gene: TRBV7-7; abundance: NA; j_gene: TRBJ2-1; d_gene: TRBD2
CDR3nt: TGTGCCAGCAGCCACGGACAGGGCGAGCAGTACTTC; CDR3aa: CASSHGQGEQYF; v_gene: TRBV12-3/TRBV12-4; abundance: NA; j_gene: TRBJ2-7; d_gene: TRBD1
CDR3nt: TGTGCCTGGAGGAGTTGGAGCTCCAACACAGATACGCAGTATTTT; CDR3aa: CAWRSWSSNTDTQYF; v_gene: TRBV30; abundance: NA; j_gene: TRBJ2-3; d_gene: NA
CDR3nt: TGCGCCAGCAGCGAAGGACAGGGTATCTCTGAAGCTTTCTTT; CDR3aa: CASSEGQGISEAFF; v_gene: TRBV5-1; abundance: NA; j_gene: TRBJ1-1; d_gene: TRBD1
CDR3nt: TGTGCCAGCAGTGGAGGTGAAAAACTGTTTTTT; CDR3aa: CASSGGEKLFF; v_gene: TRBV27; abundance: NA; j_gene: TRBJ1-4; d_gene: NA
CDR3nt: TGTGCCAGCAGTTTGACAGGGAACTACGAGCAGTACTTC; CDR3aa: CASSLTGNYEQYF; v_gene: TRBV6-5; abundance: NA; j_gene: TRBJ2-7; d_gene: TRBD1
CDR3nt: TGTGCCAGCAGTTTAGGGGGCACAAAAAATGAAAAACTGTTTTTT; CDR3aa: CASSLGGTKNEKLFF; v_gene: TRBV28; abundance: NA; j_gene: TRBJ1-4; d_gene: NA
CDR3nt: TGTGCCAGCAGCCAAGACATGCGGGTCGGCACAGATACGCAGTATTTT; CDR3aa: CASSQDMRVGTDTQYF; v_gene: TRBV14; abundance: NA; j_gene: TRBJ2-3; d_gene: NA
CDR3nt: TGTGCCAGCAGCCAAGCACCGGGACAGGGGGCTTGGGAGCAGTACTTC; CDR3aa: CASSQAPGQGAWEQYF; v_gene: TRBV3-1/TRBV3-2; abundance: NA; j_gene: TRBJ2-7; d_gene: TRBD1
CDR3nt: TGTGCCAGCAGTCCCAGACAGTTACACACCATATATTTT; CDR3aa: CASSPRQLHTIYF; v_gene: TRBV28; abundance: once; j_gene: TRBJ1-3; d_gene: NA
CDR3nt: TGTGCCAGCAGCTTAGCGGCCCAAGAGACCCAGTACTTC; CDR3aa: CASSLAAQETQYF; v_gene: TRBV7-6; abundance: NA; j_gene: TRBJ2-5; d_gene: NA
CDR3nt: TGTGCCAGCAGCTTCGGACAGGGGCCCACCGGGGAGCTGTTTTTT; CDR3aa: CASSFGQGPTGELFF; v_gene: TRBV3-1/TRBV3-2; abundance: NA; j_gene: TRBJ2-2; d_gene: TRBD1
CDR3nt: TGTGCCAGCCAGACCAGGGTCGGCTATGGCTACACCTTC; CDR3aa: CASQTRVGYGYTF; v_gene: TRBV6-5; abundance: NA; j_gene: TRBJ1-2; d_gene: NA
CDR3nt: TGTGCCAGAAGGGCCTGGGCGGGACAGGGTCACTACGAGCAGTACTTC; CDR3aa: CARRAWAGQGHYEQYF; v_gene: TRBV6-4; abundance: once; j_gene: TRBJ2-7; d_gene: TRBD1
CDR3nt: TGTGCCAGCTCACCTAAGGGAGGCACTGAAGCTTTCTTT; CDR3aa: CASSPKGGTEAFF; v_gene: TRBV18; abundance: NA; j_gene: TRBJ1-1; d_gene: NA
CDR3nt: TGCGCCAGCAGCCCGCAGGGGTGGGAGACCCAGTACTTC; CDR3aa: CASSPQGWETQYF; v_gene: TRBV5-1; abundance: NA; j_gene: TRBJ2-5; d_gene: NA
CDR3nt: TGTGCCAGCAGTTATAGCGGGACCATCTCCTACGAGCAGTACTTC; CDR3aa: CASSYSGTISYEQYF; v_gene: TRBV6-5; abundance: NA; j_gene: TRBJ2-7; d_gene: TRBD2
CDR3nt: TGTGCCATCAGTGAGTCGGGCGGGCCCAGCACAGATACGCAGTATTTT; CDR3aa: CAISESGGPSTDTQYF; v_gene: TRBV10-3; abundance: NA; j_gene: TRBJ2-3; d_gene: NA
CDR3nt: TGCGCCAGCAGCTTGGGGGGCGGGAAAGAGACCCAGTACTTC; CDR3aa: CASSLGGGKETQYF; v_gene: TRBV5-1; abundance: NA; j_gene: TRBJ2-5; d_gene: NA
CDR3nt: TGTGCCAGTAGTCACGGAACATACAGGGCCGACGAGCAGTACTTC; CDR3aa: CASSHGTYRADEQYF; v_gene: TRBV19; abundance: NA; j_gene: TRBJ2-7; d_gene: NA
CDR3nt: TGTGCCAGCTCACTCAGCGGGGACTCCTACGAGCAGTACTTC; CDR3aa: CASSLSGDSYEQYF; v_gene: TRBV18; abundance: NA; j_gene: TRBJ2-7; d_gene: TRBD2
CDR3nt: TGTGCCAGCAGCGCGACGACTAATACCTACGAGCAGTACTTC; CDR3aa: CASSATTNTYEQYF; v_gene: TRBV9; abundance: once; j_gene: TRBJ2-7; d_gene: NA
CDR3nt: TGTGCCAGCAGCTTGGACAGGTACGAGCAGTACTTC; CDR3aa: CASSLDRYEQYF; v_gene: TRBV5-6; abundance: once; j_gene: TRBJ2-7; d_gene: NA
CDR3nt: TGCGCCAGCAGCCACCGGGACAACCACTACGAGCAGTACTTC; CDR3aa: CASSHRDNHYEQYF; v_gene: TRBV4-1; abundance: few; j_gene: TRBJ2-7; d_gene: NA
CDR3nt: TGTGCCAGCAGCTTAGATTATACAGGGCCCTACGAGCAGTACTTC; CDR3aa: CASSLDYTGPYEQYF; v_gene: TRBV7-2; abundance: NA; j_gene: TRBJ2-7; d_gene: NA
CDR3nt: TGTGCCAGCAGCGATGGGGCCCGGGGGGCCACTGAAGCTTTCTTT; CDR3aa: CASSDGARGATEAFF; v_gene: TRBV9; abundance: NA; j_gene: TRBJ1-1; d_gene: NA
CDR3nt: TGTGCCAGCAGCCAAGATGTCAGGGTTAGGGAGACCCAGTACTTC; CDR3aa: CASSQDVRVRETQYF; v_gene: TRBV3-1/TRBV3-2; abundance: NA; j_gene: TRBJ2-5; d_gene: NA
CDR3nt: TGTGCCAGCAGCCCGACAGGGGGCCGGACGAAGACTGAAGCTTTCTTT; CDR3aa: CASSPTGGRTKTEAFF; v_gene: TRBV7-9; abundance: NA; j_gene: TRBJ1-1; d_gene: TRBD1
CDR3nt: TGCAGCGTTCGGACAGGGGGCTTTGGCTACACCTTC; CDR3aa: CSVRTGGFGYTF; v_gene: TRBV29-1; abundance: NA; j_gene: TRBJ1-2; d_gene: TRBD1
CDR3nt: TGTGCCAGCAGCCCATTACAGGGGGTTGGCTACACCTTC; CDR3aa: CASSPLQGVGYTF; v_gene: TRBV7-2; abundance: NA; j_gene: TRBJ1-2; d_gene: TRBD1
CDR3nt: TGTGCCACCAGCAGAGGCTTGGGGGGGCGGTTTGACTGCGAGCAGTACTTC; CDR3aa: CATSRGLGGRFDCEQYF; v_gene: TRBV15; abundance: few; j_gene: TRBJ2-7; d_gene: NA
CDR3nt: TGCAGTGCTAAGAGGTCAGATACGCAGTATTTT; CDR3aa: CSAKRSDTQYF; v_gene: TRBV20-1; abundance: NA; j_gene: TRBJ2-3; d_gene: NA
CDR3nt: TGTGCCAGCAGCTTAGGCCCAGCGGGCCGGGGAGATACGCAGTATTTT; CDR3aa: CASSLGPAGRGDTQYF; v_gene: TRBV7-2; abundance: NA; j_gene: TRBJ2-3; d_gene: NA